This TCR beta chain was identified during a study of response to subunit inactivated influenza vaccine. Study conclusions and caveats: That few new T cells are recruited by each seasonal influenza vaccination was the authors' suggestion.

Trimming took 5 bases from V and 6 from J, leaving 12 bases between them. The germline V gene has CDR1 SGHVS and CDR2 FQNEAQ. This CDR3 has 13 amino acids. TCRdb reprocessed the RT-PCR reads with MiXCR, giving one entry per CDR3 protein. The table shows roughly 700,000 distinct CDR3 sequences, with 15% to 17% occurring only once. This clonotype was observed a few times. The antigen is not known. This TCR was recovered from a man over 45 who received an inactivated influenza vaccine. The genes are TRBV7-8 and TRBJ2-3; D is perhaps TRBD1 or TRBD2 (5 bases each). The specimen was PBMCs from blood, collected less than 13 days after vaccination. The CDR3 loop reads CASSRDPTDTQYF. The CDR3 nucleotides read TGTGCCAGCAGCCGGGACCCCACGGATACGCAGTATTTT.